Shown below are 4 T cell receptor beta chains from a single sample sequenced in a study of T cells in Graves' hyperthyroidism and ophthalmopathy. The source material, RNA transcripts, was used to amplify TCR beta CDR3 regions. The TCR CDR3 first-round RT-PCR relied on the HTBI primer set. TCRdb re-called the multiplex PCR reads through MiXCR, storing one row per CDR3 protein. The table shows 200,000 to 300,000 distinct CDR3 sequences, with approximately 24% occurring only once. The sequenced sample consisted of blood. These receptors all stem from a woman aged 40 to 49 with Graves' ophthalmopathy.

V usage is TRBV7-2 and J usage is TRBJ1-1; 7 bases fit TRBD1. The germline V gene encodes CDR1 SGHTA and CDR2 FQGNSA. V trimming: 3 bases; J trimming: 7 bases; junction bases outside the gene matches: 5. This CDR3 region has 13 residues. The DNA of the CDR3 is TGTGCCAGCAGCTTTGTGAGGACAGGTGAAGCTTTCTTT. Its translation: CASSFVRTGEAFF.

This clonotype was counted many times. The chain is built from TRBV20-1 and TRBJ2-7; possible D gene TRBD2, 6 bases. The CDR3 is 15 residues long. Germline V lookup: CDR1 DFQATT, CDR2 SNEGSKA (reference sequence). Trimming shortened V by 1 base and J by 2 bases, and 15 bases separated the two germline ends. The CDR3 DNA reads as TGCAGTGCTAGAGCCCAGGAGGGAGGCGCCTACGAGCAGTACTTC. Its translation: CSARAQEGGAYEQYF.

This clonotype was picked up many times. V gene TRBV2 combines with J gene TRBJ1-1, with D tentatively TRBD1 (5 bases). The germline V gene has CDR1 SNHLY and CDR2 FYNNEI. V lost 6 bases to trimming and J lost 6 bases, with 11 bases between them. CDR3 length equals 12 residues. This CDR3 is CASSAGRAEAFF. CDR3 nucleotides: TGTGCCAGCAGCGCAGGGCGGGCTGAAGCTTTCTTT. The full variable domain, with the rest looked up from reference TRBV2 and TRBJ1-1, is EPEVTQTPSHQVTQMGQEVILRCVPISNHLYFYWYRQILGQKVEFLVSFYNNEISEKSEIFDDQFSVERPDGSNFTLKIRSTKLEDSAMYFCASSAGRAEAFFGQGTRLTVV.

The V gene is TRBV20-1, the J gene TRBJ2-5, with no clear D. Germline values: CDR1 DFQATT, CDR2 SNEGSKA (reference sequence). Deletions cut 0 bases from V and 5 bases from J, with 7 bases between. This CDR3 has 12 residues. The CDR3 region has the DNA TGCAGTGCTAGAGATGAAGCGGAGACCCAGTACTTC. Its translation: CSARDEAETQYF.